One T cell receptor (beta chain) is described in this entry. What it binds is not known. Sample-barcoded 5' priming and a J-beta primer mix drove a second PCR of 7 to 11 cycles. Each CDR3 protein gets one entry after TCRdb re-called the 5' RACE reads with MiXCR. The table lists around 1,900,000 distinct CDR3 sequences, about two fifths of them singletons. This sample is part of a study of blood T cells in healthy people across ages. Germline CDR1 is SGHAT and CDR2 is FQNNGV. V was shortened by 3 bases and J by 1 base, with 10 bases between the two germline ends. The length of the CDR3 is 15 residues. Study results and limitations: It was the long-lived donors that had more naive CD4+ cells and higher diversity than aged donors.

This clonotype originated in a human donor in good health. The rearrangement joins TRBV11-2 to TRBJ1-5; no firm D call. Sequencing used blood. In DNA form, the CDR3 reads TGTGCCAGCAGCTTTTCGGGGATAAGCAATCAGCCCCAGCATTTT. Protein sequence: CASSFSGISNQPQHF.